The 16 T cell receptor beta chains presented below share a single source sample, sequenced in a study of beta chain features in type 1 diabetes. Expressed TCRB transcripts were sequenced, since all the RNA that had been isolated was reverse transcribed. Sequencing used immunoSEQ multiplex PCR; TCRdb keeps in-frame clones, though not all of them. The sample records roughly 500,000 clones, about 10% being singletons. Specimen: naive CD4+ T cells from blood. Receptor source: a woman aged 18-29 years in good health.

The chain is built from TRBV4-3 and TRBJ1-2; D remains unclear. The CDR3 spans 14 residues. The ends were cut back, 0 bases at V and 6 bases at J, with 11 bases in the middle. The germline V gene has CDR1 LGHNA and CDR2 YSLEER. CDR3 bases: TGCGCCAGCAGCCAAGATCAGTGGCAGAATGGCTACACCTTC. It encodes CASSQDQWQNGYTF.

As to this clone: The same CDR3 is also encoded by other DNA sequences in this sample. This CDR3 reads CASSLKVGEQYV. The CDR3 coding sequence is TGTGCCAGCAGTTTGAAGGTAGGCGAGCAGTACGTC. This chain uses TRBV28 with TRBJ2-7; no firm D call. The CDR3 is 12 amino acids. From germline, CDR1 is MDHEN and CDR2 SYDVKM. V was pared by 3 bases and J by 6 bases, with 9 bases between.

The genes are TRBV7-9 and TRBJ2-2; D is possibly TRBD1 (7 bases). The V gene's germline CDR1 is SEHNR and CDR2 FQNEAQ (reference sequence). Trimming left V 4 bases short and J 3 bases short, with 15 bases between. The length of the CDR3 is 16 residues. CDR3 nucleotide sequence: TGTGCCAGCAGCTCCCGGAGGAGGGGGCACACCGGGGAGCTGTTTTTT. This translates into CASSSRRRGHTGELFF.

V is TRBV6-1 and J is TRBJ1-2; D might be TRBD1 (5 bases). The germline V and J ends were trimmed by 7 bases and 3 bases, with 12 bases remaining between them. Germline loops: CDR1 MNHNS, CDR2 SASEGT. This CDR3 is 13 amino acids long. CDR3 sequence: CASNQGLYYGYTF. The CDR3 DNA sequence: TGTGCCAGCAACCAGGGCTTATACTATGGCTACACCTTC.

The rearrangement joins TRBV7-2 to TRBJ2-3; tentatively, D is TRBD2 (5 bases). V dropped 8 bases and J dropped 2 bases, with 11 bases sitting between them. Germline lookup yields CDR1 SGHTA and CDR2 FQGNSA. The CDR3 sequence is 13 residues long. This CDR3 is CASGLSNTDTQYF. CDR3 nucleotides: TGTGCCAGCGGACTCTCCAACACAGATACGCAGTATTTT.

The chain employs TRBV7-2 and TRBJ1-4, with TRBD1 matching 7 bases. The germline gives CDR1 SGHTA, CDR2 FQGNSA. The junction had 5 bases not matched to a gene; V was cut back by 5 bases and J by 5 bases. The CDR3 sequence is 14 residues long. CDR3 sequence (DNA): TGTGCCAGCAGCCCCGACAGGGCCAATGAAAAACTGTTTTTT. It yields the protein CASSPDRANEKLFF.

This clone has only a few counts. The chain combines TRBV25-1 with TRBJ2-3, with 8 bases that match TRBD1. The germline CDR1 and CDR2 sequences are MGHDK and SYGVNS. J was trimmed by 5 bases and V by 1 base; bases with no gene match: 5. The CDR3 totals 15 residues. The CDR3 DNA is TGTGCCAGCAGTGAATTGGACAGGGTTGGAGATACGCAGTATTTT. It is translated as CASSELDRVGDTQYF.

This clone appeared a few times. The CDR3: CASSGVYEQYV. CDR3 DNA sequence: TGTGCCAGCAGTGGGGTCTACGAGCAGTACGTC. The V gene is TRBV28, the J gene TRBJ2-7, with D unclear. CDR3 length: 11 residues. V was clipped by 5 bases and J by 3 bases, with 5 bases between them. CDR1 and CDR2 from the germline V gene are MDHEN and SYDVKM.

The sample holds a few counts of this clone. The chain links TRBV9 to TRBJ1-1; D is uncertain. Germline values: CDR1 SGDLS, CDR2 YYNGEE. This CDR3 comprises 13 residues. Trimming stripped 4 bases from V and 0 bases from J, with 7 bases between. CDR3 amino acids: CASSPQLNTEAFF. Written as DNA, the CDR3 is TGTGCCAGCAGCCCCCAGTTGAACACTGAAGCTTTCTTT. The full variable domain, completed using reference TRBV9 and TRBJ1-1, is DSGVTQTPKHLITATGQRVTLRCSPRSGDLSVYWYQQSLDQGLQFLIQYYNGEERAKGNILERFSAQQFPDLHSELNLSSLELGDSALYFCASSPQLNTEAFFGQGTRLTVV.

This clone was detected only a few times. One end of the junction is discordant with germline, which a read error may explain. The rearrangement uses TRBV19 and TRBJ2-3; no definite D call. Germline assignment: CDR1 LNHDA and CDR2 SQIVND (reference sequence). The CDR3 is made up of 13 amino acids. DNA for the CDR3: TGTGCCAGTAGTATAGCGGTCACAGATACGCGGTATTTT. Translated, it gives CASSIAVTDTRYF. Filled out from reference TRBV19 and TRBJ2-3, the complete variable domain reads DGGITQSPKYLFRKEGQNVTLSCEQNLNHDAMYWYRQDPGQGLRLIYYSQIVNDFQKGDIAEGYSVSREKKESFPLTVTSAQKNPTAFYLCASSIAVTDTRYFGPGTRLTVL.

This clone was observed a handful of times. This chain links TRBV7-9 with TRBJ2-1; D gene unclear. The V gene's germline CDR1 is SEHNR and CDR2 FQNEAQ (reference sequence). V was pared by 5 bases and J by 9 bases, with 11 bases between. This CDR3 region has 12 residues. In DNA, the CDR3 is TGTGCCAGCAGCCCTCCCCCGTTTGAGCAGTTCTTC. It specifies CASSPPPFEQFF.

This clone turned up a few times. In nucleotides, the CDR3 is TGCAGCACCAGGAGGCTAGCGGGAGAAGCAGATACGCAGTATTTT. Translated: CSTRRLAGEADTQYF. The chain recombines TRBV29-1 with TRBJ2-3; 10 positions agree with TRBD2. V trimming: 8 bases; J trimming: 4 bases; junction bases outside the gene matches: 12. CDR1 is SQVTM, CDR2 ANQGSEA, per germline. The CDR3 is 15 amino acids.

The chain has TRBV25-1 and TRBJ2-1; no clear D gene. V lost 5 bases to trimming and J lost 0 bases, with 17 bases between them. The CDR3 extends over 17 amino acids. Germline CDR1 is MGHDK and CDR2 is SYGVNS. The CDR3 here is CASSSYLAVSSYNEQFF. The CDR3 DNA sequence: TGTGCCAGCAGTTCCTATCTCGCAGTTAGCTCCTACAATGAGCAGTTCTTC.

This clone was picked up a small number of times. This chain connects TRBV6-5 to TRBJ2-5, with TRBD1 identical over 8 bases. Per the germline V gene, CDR1 is MNHEY and CDR2 is SVGAGI. CDR3 length: 14 amino acids. With 10 bases clipped from V and 4 bases from J, the junction kept 11 bases outside the gene matches. CDR3 DNA: TGTGCCATCCACAGGGGGTCCAAGGGAGAGACCCAGTACTTC. Translation: CAIHRGSKGETQYF.

This clone showed up just a few times. J is TRBJ1-2 and V is TRBV9; TRBD1 matches 7 bases. Trimming cost V 3 bases and J 4 bases; bases outside gene matches: 12. The CDR3 is 16 amino acids. The germline V gene encodes CDR1 SGDLS and CDR2 YYNGEE. CDR3 protein: CASSARREGALYGYTF. DNA for the CDR3: TGTGCCAGCAGCGCCCGCCGTGAGGGGGCCCTCTATGGCTACACCTTC. Full variable domain (rest looked up from reference TRBV9 and TRBJ1-2): DSGVTQTPKHLITATGQRVTLRCSPRSGDLSVYWYQQSLDQGLQFLIQYYNGEERAKGNILERFSAQQFPDLHSELNLSSLELGDSALYFCASSARREGALYGYTFGSGTRLTVV.

This clone was seen a handful of times. This chain uses TRBV9 with TRBJ2-7; D gene unclear. The CDR3 spans 15 residues. Germline V gene data show CDR1 as SGDLS and CDR2 as YYNGEE. V was shortened by 0 bases and J by 6 bases, with 16 bases between the two germline ends. The CDR3, as DNA: TGTGCCAGCAGCGTAGAGTTAATGCCCCCCAGCGAGCAGTACTTC. Its protein product is CASSVELMPPSEQYF. Together with reference TRBV9 and TRBJ2-7, the CDR3 gives the full variable domain: DSGVTQTPKHLITATGQRVTLRCSPRSGDLSVYWYQQSLDQGLQFLIQYYNGEERAKGNILERFSAQQFPDLHSELNLSSLELGDSALYFCASSVELMPPSEQYFGPGTRLTVT.